This T cell receptor beta chain is drawn from a study of response to subunit inactivated influenza vaccine. Points on this clonotype: The target antigen is unknown.

MiXCR, applied by TCRdb to the RT-PCR reads, yields one record per CDR3 protein. Among 500,000 to 600,000 distinct CDR3 sequences listed, around 13% were seen once. V shed 3 bases, J shed 4 bases, and the junction held 6 bases outside the gene matches. CDR1 is GTSNPN and CDR2 is SVGIG in the germline V gene (reference sequence). This CDR3 has 13 residues. Broader study findings: Authors proposed each seasonal influenza vaccination draws in few new T cells.

The sample in question was PBMCs from blood, obtained 45 days after vaccination. This clonotype was sampled from a man between 45 and 60 years old who received an inactivated influenza vaccine. The chain carries TRBV30 and TRBJ2-7; TRBD1 matches 7 bases. CDR3 nucleotide sequence: TGTGCCTGGAGCGGGACAGCAGCTTACGAGCAGTACTTC. It specifies CAWSGTAAYEQYF.